These 29 T cell receptor beta chains were all obtained from the same sample, sequenced in a study of T cell responses to AZD1222 COVID-19 vaccine. The data were produced by immunoSEQ multiplex PCR, yet TCRdb's version contains in-frame clones alone and is incomplete. The table includes 130,000 or so clones, approximately 90% detected once. Source: peripheral blood, taken on day 0 of AZD1222 vaccination. The receptors come from an adult in good health.

J is TRBJ1-5 and V is TRBV27; unclear D gene. The CDR3 has 16 amino acids. With 6 bases removed from V and 0 bases from J, the gap between germline ends came to 15 bases. Looked up from germline, CDR1 is MNHEY and CDR2 is SMNVEV (reference sequence). The CDR3 sequence: CASSRDGLYSNQPQHF. CDR3 DNA sequence: TGTGCCAGCAGCCGCGACGGACTTTATAGCAATCAGCCCCAGCATTTT.

As for this clone: In the same sample, other DNA sequences code for this CDR3. The chain uses TRBV6-5 and TRBJ1-6; unclear D gene. Trimming removed 2 bases at V and 7 bases at J, with 3 bases between. The germline gives CDR1 MNHEY, CDR2 SVGAGI. The CDR3 has 12 amino acids. The CDR3 here is CASSYGNSPLHF. The CDR3 DNA reads TGTGCCAGCAGTTACGGGAATTCACCCCTCCACTTT.

In its sample, this clone was seen a few times. CDR3 amino acids: CASSAERQGTTEAFF. The DNA for the CDR3 is TGTGCCAGTAGTGCGGAAAGACAGGGGACCACTGAAGCTTTCTTT. The J gene is TRBJ1-1, the V gene TRBV19, with 8 nucleotides matching TRBD1. The junction had 9 bases not matched to a gene; V was cut back by 5 bases and J by 4 bases. CDR3 length equals 15 residues. Germline V lookup: CDR1 LNHDA, CDR2 SQIVND (reference sequence).

This sequence joins TRBV28 and TRBJ2-5, with 8 bases fitting TRBD2. V lost 5 bases and J lost 5; bases outside the gene matches: 10. The CDR3 is 15 residues long. Germline CDR1 and CDR2: MDHEN and SYDVKM. DNA for the CDR3: TGTGCCAGCAGTATTCCAACTAGCGGACGGGAGACCCAGTACTTC. Translated: CASSIPTSGRETQYF.

This chain uses TRBV3-1 (or the pseudogene TRBV3-2) with TRBJ1-1; the match to TRBD1 covers 11 bases. The germline CDR1 and CDR2 sequences are LGHDT and YNNKEL (reference sequence). V shed 1 base, J shed 8 bases, and the junction held 6 bases outside the gene matches. CDR3 length: 15 residues. The CDR3 DNA reads as TGTGCCAGCAGCCAAGGGGGTGGACAGGGGGCAGAAGCTTTCTTT. It specifies CASSQGGGQGAEAFF.

This clone showed up just a few times. V gene TRBV5-4 combines with J gene TRBJ2-1, with a possible D match to TRBD2 (6 bases). Germline values: CDR1 SGHNT, CDR2 YYREEE (reference sequence). The CDR3 sequence is 15 residues long. V was trimmed by 4 bases and J by 4 bases, leaving 15 bases between them. This CDR3 reads CASSGGSIEYNEQFF. CDR3 DNA: TGTGCCAGCAGCGGAGGGAGTATAGAATACAATGAGCAGTTCTTC.

The CDR3 sequence: CASSQGQRGGPNTGELFF. In DNA form, the CDR3 reads TGCGCCAGCAGTCAGGGACAGCGGGGGGGCCCGAACACCGGGGAGCTGTTTTTT. The chain employs TRBV23-1 and TRBJ2-2; TRBD2 matches 10 bases. TRBV23-1 is treated as an ORF (open reading frame) with a function not yet certain. CDR3 length: 18 residues. With 3 bases clipped from V and 0 bases from J, the junction kept 7 bases outside the gene matches.

CDR3 DNA: TGTGCCAGCAGCTTGGGTGACAGGGAAGACTATGGCTACACCTTC. It codes for CASSLGDREDYGYTF. The V gene is TRBV5-8, the J gene TRBJ1-2, with TRBD1 identical over 7 bases. The junction had 5 bases not matched to a gene; V was cut back by 0 bases and J by 3 bases. The CDR3 is 15 residues long. CDR1 and CDR2 (germline): SGHTS, YDEGEE.

This chain joins TRBV28 and TRBJ1-5; D is uncertain. The CDR3 extends over 17 amino acids. Looked up from germline, CDR1 is MDHEN and CDR2 is SYDVKM. Deletions cut 2 bases from V and 0 bases from J, with 14 bases between. CDR3 sequence: CASSLPSWGTSNQPQHF. The CDR3 nucleotides read TGTGCCAGCAGTTTACCGAGTTGGGGTACTAGCAATCAGCCCCAGCATTTT.

The chain couples TRBV7-9 to TRBJ1-2, with TRBD1 matching over 9 bases. Germline trimming cut 7 bases from V and 4 bases from J; bases unmatched to any gene: 4. Per germline, CDR1 SEHNR and CDR2 FQNEAQ (reference sequence). This CDR3 is 13 amino acids long. The CDR3 spells CASTGQGAYGYTF. As DNA, the CDR3 is TGTGCCAGCACGGGACAGGGAGCCTATGGCTACACCTTC.

Concerning this clone itself: The same CDR3 can be traced to other DNA sequences in this sample. This rearrangement joins TRBV7-9 to TRBJ2-3; D might be TRBD2 (6 bases). Trimming left V 5 bases short and J 0 bases short, with 12 bases between. Germline CDR1 and CDR2: SEHNR and FQNEAQ (reference sequence). The CDR3 spans 15 residues. The CDR3 spells CASSPPGLSTDTQYF. CDR3 sequence (DNA): TGTGCCAGCAGCCCTCCGGGACTCAGCACAGATACGCAGTATTTT.

In this sample, this clone turned up a few times. V is TRBV10-2 and J is TRBJ1-1; 7 bases match TRBD1. Germline assignment: CDR1 WSHSY and CDR2 SAAADI. CDR3 length: 15 residues. Trimming cost V 3 bases and J 4 bases; bases outside gene matches: 8. CDR3 sequence (DNA): TGCGCCAGCAGTGATGTAGCGACAGGGACCACTGAAGCTTTCTTT. It is translated as CASSDVATGTTEAFF.

This chain links TRBV4-1 with TRBJ2-7, with TRBD1 matching over 7 bases. V dropped 8 bases and J dropped 2; count of bases not matched to a gene: 3. Germline V gene data show CDR1 as MGHRA and CDR2 as YSYEKL. This CDR3 has 12 residues. CDR3 residues: CASSGQTYEQYF. Written as DNA, the CDR3 is TGCGCCAGCTCGGGACAGACCTACGAGCAGTACTTC.

The V call is TRBV3-1 (or the pseudogene TRBV3-2), the J call TRBJ1-1; D unresolved. The CDR3 consists of 15 residues. Per the germline V gene, CDR1 is LGHDT and CDR2 is YNNKEL (reference sequence). Between the trimmed V and J ends, which lost 4 bases and 1 base, there was a span of 13 bases. Written as DNA, the CDR3 is TGTGCCAGCAGCCGCGGGCAAAAGGCGAACACTGAAGCTTTCTTT. This translates into CASSRGQKANTEAFF.

This rearrangement joins TRBV5-1 to TRBJ1-4; 7 bases are shared with TRBD1. Trimming at V came to 4 bases and at J to 8 bases, leaving 5 bases not matched to a gene. CDR1 and CDR2 (germline): SGHRS, YFSETQ. The CDR3 covers 13 residues. The CDR3 sequence is CASSQGGGEKLFF. DNA for the CDR3: TGCGCCAGCAGCCAGGGGGGCGGCGAAAAACTGTTTTTT.

This clone was counted a single time. The J gene is TRBJ2-7, the V gene TRBV7-3; TRBD1 matches at 7 bases. Germline values: CDR1 SGHTA, CDR2 FQGTGA. V gave up 5 bases and J gave up 6 bases; unmatched junction bases: 7. The CDR3 is made up of 13 amino acids. The DNA of the CDR3 is TGTGCCAGCAGCCGGGCTTACAGGGGCGAGCAGTACTTC. Amino acids: CASSRAYRGEQYF. Based on the CDR3 plus reference TRBV7-3 and TRBJ2-7, the full variable domain is GAGVSQTPSNKVTEKGKYVELRCDPISGHTALYWYRQSLGQGPEFLIYFQGTGAADDSGLPNDRFFAVRPEGSVSTLKIQRTERGDSAVYLCASSRAYRGEQYFGPGTRLTVT.

This clone has more than one count but fewer than ten. V and J are TRBV11-3 and TRBJ2-2; perhaps D is TRBD1 or TRBD2 (5 bases each). Germline CDR1 SGHNT, CDR2 YENEEA. V was clipped by 5 bases and J by 6 bases, with 19 bases between them. The CDR3 has 16 residues. In nucleotides, the CDR3 is TGTGCCAGCAGCCCGGTACGGGGCCTCCAGGCCGGGGAGCTGTTTTTT. It is translated as CASSPVRGLQAGELFF.

J is TRBJ2-5 and V is TRBV7-8, with 10 positions matching TRBD2. The ends lost 4 bases at V and 7 bases at J; junction bases unmatched: 12. In germline, CDR1 is SGHVS, CDR2 FQNEAQ. The CDR3 length is 16 residues. This CDR3 reads CASSSSQRGGMVTQYF. The DNA of the CDR3 is TGTGCCAGCAGCTCATCACAGCGGGGGGGGATGGTGACCCAGTACTTC.

The chain couples TRBV9 to TRBJ1-2; TRBD1 aligns across 9 bases. The CDR3 totals 17 residues. The V gene end was trimmed by 2 bases and the J gene end by 3 bases; junction bases not matched to a gene: 11. The germline V gene has CDR1 SGDLS and CDR2 YYNGEE. DNA for the CDR3: TGTGCCAGCAGCGTTGGGGGACAGGGCCTTTGGGACTATGGCTACACCTTC. Translated: CASSVGGQGLWDYGYTF.

The chain combines TRBV6-6 with TRBJ1-5, with TRBD1 matching 8 bases. The CDR3 consists of 16 residues. The V and J ends lost 4 bases and 1 base, in that order; junction bases with no gene match: 6. Looked up from germline, CDR1 is MNHNY and CDR2 is SVGAGI (reference sequence). DNA of the CDR3: TGTGCCAGCAGTTCACTGGACAGGGTGAGCAATCAGCCCCAGCATTTT. Translation gives CASSSLDRVSNQPQHF.

This chain uses TRBV9 with TRBJ2-1; possibly TRBD2 for D (5 bases). Trimming removed 4 bases from V and 2 bases from J, with 10 bases in between. Looked up from germline, CDR1 is SGDLS and CDR2 is YYNGEE. This CDR3 comprises 14 residues. For the CDR3, the DNA is TGTGCCAGCAGCTCCCTGGGAGCCTACAATGAGCAGTTCTTC. Amino acid sequence: CASSSLGAYNEQFF.

This clone was picked up one time. The chain couples TRBV15 to TRBJ1-2; D is perhaps TRBD1 (5 bases). The CDR3 has 14 residues. CDR1 is LNHNV, CDR2 YYDKDF, per germline (reference sequence). V lost 2 bases, J lost 6 bases, and 13 bases lay in between. The CDR3 sequence is CATSRYRDVDGYTF. The CDR3, as DNA: TGTGCCACCAGCAGATATCGGGACGTAGATGGCTACACCTTC.

The genes are TRBV4-3 and TRBJ2-3, with 10 bases fitting TRBD2. This CDR3 spans 16 amino acids. J lost 2 bases, V lost 0 bases, and 2 bases had no gene match. CDR1 is LGHNA, CDR2 YSLEER, per germline. The CDR3 reads CASSQDLAGATDTQYF. CDR3 DNA sequence: TGCGCCAGCAGCCAAGATCTAGCGGGGGCCACAGATACGCAGTATTTT.

The genes are TRBV2 and TRBJ1-1; D is uncertain. Germline V CDR1 and CDR2: SNHLY, FYNNEI. The CDR3 runs to 13 residues. Trimming cost V 6 bases and J 0 bases, with 8 bases left between them. For the CDR3, the DNA is TGTGCCAGCAGAAATCTTATGAACACTGAAGCTTTCTTT. This codes for CASRNLMNTEAFF.

This clone was recorded once. The CDR3 here is CSASQANTGELFF. DNA for the CDR3: TGCAGTGCGAGTCAAGCGAACACCGGGGAGCTGTTTTTT. V usage is TRBV20-1 and J usage is TRBJ2-2; D is undetermined. This CDR3 contains 13 residues. V shed 6 bases and J shed 0 bases, with 8 bases lying between them. Germline V gives CDR1 DFQATT, CDR2 SNEGSKA (reference sequence).

The chain carries TRBV11-2 and TRBJ2-1, with 8 bases aligning to TRBD2. The junction had 10 bases not matched to a gene; V was cut back by 4 bases and J by 2 bases. CDR1 SGHAT and CDR2 FQNNGV come from the germline V gene. The CDR3 length is 17 residues. This CDR3 is CASSWSGGPPTYNEQFF. DNA of the CDR3: TGTGCCAGCAGCTGGAGCGGGGGCCCACCAACCTACAATGAGCAGTTCTTC. Full variable domain (missing parts from reference TRBV11-2 and TRBJ2-1): EAGVAQSPRYKIIEKRQSVAFWCNPISGHATLYWYQQILGQGPKLLIQFQNNGVVDDSQLPKDRFSAERLKGVDSTLKIQPAKLEDSAVYLCASSWSGGPPTYNEQFFGPGTRLTVL.

The chain is built from TRBV30 and TRBJ2-2; D unresolved. Germline V lookup: CDR1 GTSNPN, CDR2 SVGIG (reference sequence). V dropped 3 bases and J dropped 1 base, with 6 bases sitting between them. CDR3 size: 13 residues. CDR3 DNA: TGTGCCTGGAGGCCACAGAACACCGGGGAGCTGTTTTTT. Its translation is CAWRPQNTGELFF.

V and J are TRBV3-1 (or the pseudogene TRBV3-2) and TRBJ1-2; TRBD1 aligns across 8 bases. The CDR3 covers 14 residues. Germline CDR1 reads LGHDT; CDR2 reads YNNKEL (reference sequence). With 4 bases clipped from V and 2 bases from J, the junction kept 3 bases outside the gene matches. The CDR3 sequence: CASSPGQENYGYTF. CDR3 coding DNA: TGTGCCAGCAGCCCGGGACAGGAAAACTATGGCTACACCTTC.

V gene TRBV2 combines with J gene TRBJ1-6; D is possibly TRBD1 (6 bases). V was pared by 8 bases and J by 5 bases, with 13 bases between. CDR1 is SNHLY, CDR2 FYNNEI, per germline. The CDR3 runs to 14 residues. The CDR3 bases are TGTGCCAGCGCTCGGGGGCCCAATAATTCACCCCTCCACTTT. It yields the protein CASARGPNNSPLHF.